The clone carrying this T cell receptor (beta chain) was detected ten times or more. This record belongs to a study of T cells in Graves' hyperthyroidism and ophthalmopathy. The V and J ends lost 1 base and 0 bases respectively, with 7 bases between them. Germline V gene data show CDR1 as SGHAT and CDR2 as FQNNGV. This CDR3 has 14 amino acids. RNA transcripts provided the source from which TCR beta CDR3 regions were amplified. RT-PCR in the first round (using the HTBI primer set) targeted the TCR CDR3. TCRdb used MiXCR to reprocess the multiplex PCR reads, holding one entry per CDR3 protein. The sample yields hundreds of thousands of distinct CDR3 sequences, more than 13% seen once. The study included ophthalmopathy patients with Clinical Activity Score at least 3, NOSPECS grade at least 4 and duration under 3 months.

The chain couples TRBV11-2 to TRBJ2-7; tentative D call: TRBD2 (6 bases). This TCR was sampled from a man aged 45 to 65 with Graves' ophthalmopathy. Sequencing input: blood. This chain's CDR3 is CASSLGDFSYEQYF. The CDR3 DNA reads TGTGCCAGCAGCTTAGGGGACTTCTCCTACGAGCAGTACTTC.